This TCR beta chain was captured by sequencing in a study of somatic mutations in cytotoxic T cells in rheumatoid arthritis. Findings and caveats of the study: Among around 71 patients, about 8 showed a largest CD8+ clone that surpassed 20% of CD8+ cells.

Details on this clone: Its antigen remains unidentified.

TCRdb's table, derived via immunoSEQ multiplex PCR, lists solely in-frame clones and lacks some. The data show about 18,000 clones, about three quarters seen once. The CDR3 sequence is 16 residues long. CDR1 ENHRY and CDR2 SYGVKD come from the germline V gene. Trimming removed 8 bases from V and 5 bases from J, with 24 bases in between. The chain joins TRBV10-3 to TRBJ2-5, with D tentatively TRBD2 (7 bases). The receptor comes from an adult with rheumatoid arthritis. Specimen: CD8+ T cells sorted from blood. The CDR3 sequence is CAISPDFAGAKETQYF. CDR3 in DNA: TGTGCCATCTCCCCGGACTTTGCGGGGGCTAAGGAGACCCAGTACTTC.